The present T cell receptor (beta chain) was sequenced within a study of blood T cell repertoires in COVID-19. Study-level information: Both acute and convalescent COVID-19 samples were obtained from the United States, Italy and Spain.

CDR3 length: 13 amino acids. CDR1 is SEHNR and CDR2 is FQNEAQ in the germline V gene (reference sequence). The V and J ends lost 1 base and 2 bases respectively, with 6 bases between them. This clone has just one count. Methods used by the authors: Nucleated cell number was recorded as an estimate derived from reference gene primer amplification. TCRdb's copy holds only in-frame clones and misses some; the assay was immunoSEQ multiplex PCR. Clone size and V and J calls were adopted from that table, with D and trimming inferred from the DNA. The sample records 90,000 to 120,000 clones, just under 85% being singletons.

The sample comprised peripheral blood. The chain employs TRBV7-9 and TRBJ2-7, with D possibly TRBD1 on 5 matching bases. This TCR derives from an elderly woman with active or convalescent COVID-19. The CDR3 protein is CASSLGGTYEQYF. Here the CDR3 DNA reads TGTGCCAGCAGCTTAGGGGGCACCTACGAGCAGTACTTC.